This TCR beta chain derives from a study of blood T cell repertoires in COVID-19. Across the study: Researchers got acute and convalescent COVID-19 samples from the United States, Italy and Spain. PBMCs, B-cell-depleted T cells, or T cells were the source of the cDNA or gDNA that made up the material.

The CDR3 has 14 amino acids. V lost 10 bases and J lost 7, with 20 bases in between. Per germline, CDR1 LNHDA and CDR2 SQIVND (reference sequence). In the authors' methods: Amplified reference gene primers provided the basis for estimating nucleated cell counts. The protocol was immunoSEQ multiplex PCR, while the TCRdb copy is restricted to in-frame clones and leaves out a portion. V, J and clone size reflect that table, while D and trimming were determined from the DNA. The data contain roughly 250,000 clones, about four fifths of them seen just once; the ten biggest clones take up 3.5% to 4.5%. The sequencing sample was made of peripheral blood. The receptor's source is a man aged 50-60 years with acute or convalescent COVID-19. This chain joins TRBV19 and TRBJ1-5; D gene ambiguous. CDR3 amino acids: CATSDMGLPQPQHF. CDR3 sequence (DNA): TGTGCCACCTCGGATATGGGCCTGCCACAGCCCCAGCATTTT.